These 32 T cell receptor beta chains originate from one sample sequenced in a study of shared clonotypes between healthy human individuals. Positive CCR7 selection of CD45RO-negative cells yielded the naive CD8 cells, and terminally differentiated effector memory CD45RA+ cells were excluded. Clones were sequenced by immunoSEQ multiplex PCR, and TCRdb holds only the in-frame ones, with some missing. This sample has about 2,200,000 clones, with roughly 91% found just once. What was sequenced was naive CD8+ T cells from PBMCs. The receptors come from a man younger than 30 in good health. Some clones in this sample may be carry-over from other donors' samples.

The gene calls are TRBV9 and TRBJ2-7; a weak D match, TRBD2 (5 bases). This CDR3 comprises 17 residues. Germline CDR1 SGDLS, CDR2 YYNGEE. Deletions cut 0 bases from V and 0 bases from J, with 16 bases between. The CDR3 region has the DNA TGTGCCAGCAGCGTAGGGGGTGAGGGCACACACTCCTACGAGCAGTACTTC. It yields the protein CASSVGGEGTHSYEQYF. The full variable domain, its missing parts supplied by reference TRBV9 and TRBJ2-7, is DSGVTQTPKHLITATGQRVTLRCSPRSGDLSVYWYQQSLDQGLQFLIQYYNGEERAKGNILERFSAQQFPDLHSELNLSSLELGDSALYFCASSVGGEGTHSYEQYFGPGTRLTVT.

V gene TRBV7-8 combines with J gene TRBJ2-1; possibly TRBD2 for D (5 bases). The CDR3 is 14 amino acids. V lost 4 bases and J lost 0, with 7 bases in between. In germline, CDR1 is SGHVS, CDR2 FQNEAQ. The CDR3 is CASSSGSSYNEQFF. The CDR3 bases are TGTGCCAGCAGCTCTGGGAGCTCCTACAATGAGCAGTTCTTC.

The table lists this clone with a count of one. The V gene is TRBV5-1, the J gene TRBJ2-7; 13 bases fit TRBD2. This CDR3 comprises 16 residues. J was trimmed by 5 bases and V by 5 bases; bases with no gene match: 10. Germline V lookup: CDR1 SGHRS, CDR2 YFSETQ. The CDR3 DNA follows: TGCGCCAGCAGGCGGGGACTAGCGGGAACCCCCCACGAGCAGTACTTC. Translated: CASRRGLAGTPHEQYF.

The V gene is TRBV7-9, the J gene TRBJ2-5; TRBD1 aligns across 10 bases. The length of the CDR3 is 14 residues. With 5 bases clipped from V and 6 bases from J, the junction kept 6 bases outside the gene matches. Germline V gives CDR1 SEHNR, CDR2 FQNEAQ (reference sequence). The CDR3 coding sequence is TGTGCCAGCAGCGCGGGACAGGGGAGAAAGACCCAGTACTTC. Protein: CASSAGQGRKTQYF.

Concerning this clone: This sample also contains other DNA sequences that code for the same CDR3. The chain is built from TRBV28 and TRBJ2-7; 8 bases agree with TRBD1. V was pared by 6 bases and J by 3 bases, with 4 bases of the junction left unmatched. This CDR3 has 13 residues. The germline CDR1 and CDR2 sequences are MDHEN and SYDVKM. The CDR3 loop is CASSPGGGYEQYF. The CDR3 DNA reads TGTGCCAGCAGCCCAGGGGGCGGCTACGAGCAGTACTTC.

The V gene is TRBV27, the J gene TRBJ1-2; TRBD1 agrees at 11 bases. The CDR3 runs to 15 residues. Germline assignment: CDR1 MNHEY and CDR2 SMNVEV (reference sequence). V lost 5 bases, J lost 8 bases, and 10 bases stayed unmatched. The CDR3 DNA reads as TGTGCCAGCAGTGACCGGACAGGGGGCAGCTTGGGCTACACCTTC. This encodes CASSDRTGGSLGYTF.

In its sample, this clone was seen once. This chain uses TRBV29-1 with TRBJ2-1, with D possibly being TRBD1 (5 bases). CDR1 and CDR2 from the germline V gene are SQVTM and ANQGSEA. With 6 bases removed from V and 8 bases from J, the gap between germline ends came to 20 bases. This CDR3 is built from 14 residues. DNA for the CDR3: TGCAGCGTCGACTCCGACAGTAGTCGTTATGAGCAGTTCTTC. Translated, it gives CSVDSDSSRYEQFF.

V is TRBV18 and J is TRBJ2-2; D ambiguous. With 0 bases removed from V and 9 bases from J, the gap between germline ends came to 8 bases. The CDR3 has 13 residues. Germline V CDR1 and CDR2: KGHSH, LQKENI. The CDR3 DNA reads as TGTGCCAGCTCACCACCGGGGTTCTGGGAGCTGTTTTTT. This codes for CASSPPGFWELFF.

This rearrangement joins TRBV28 to TRBJ2-2; perhaps TRBD1 as D (7 bases). This CDR3 region has 16 residues. CDR1 is MDHEN and CDR2 is SYDVKM in the germline V gene. Trimming removed 3 bases from V and 4 bases from J, with 15 bases in between. The CDR3 sequence is CASSFYGGGPTGELFF. In DNA form, the CDR3 reads TGTGCCAGCAGTTTCTACGGAGGGGGCCCCACCGGGGAGCTGTTTTTT.

The chain recombines TRBV7-9 with TRBJ2-5; D is perhaps TRBD1 or TRBD2 (5 bases each). Trimming cost V 10 bases and J 5 bases, with 17 bases left between them. The CDR3 is made up of 13 amino acids. Germline assignment: CDR1 SEHNR and CDR2 FQNEAQ (reference sequence). The CDR3 bases are TGTGCCACCTCCCAGCCCTGGGGGGAGACCCAGTACTTC. Translation: CATSQPWGETQYF. Full variable domain (remainder filled in from reference TRBV7-9 and TRBJ2-5): DTGVSQNPRHKITKRGQNVTFRCDPISEHNRLYWYRQTLGQGPEFLTYFQNEAQLEKSRLLSDRFSAERPKGSFSTLEIQRTEQGDSAMYLCATSQPWGETQYFGPGTRLLVL.

The V call is TRBV27, the J call TRBJ1-2; D gene uncertain. The V and J ends lost 0 bases and 7 bases respectively, with 18 bases between them. This CDR3 region has 16 residues. The germline V gene encodes CDR1 MNHEY and CDR2 SMNVEV (reference sequence). CDR3 in DNA: TGTGCCAGCAGTTTATCTGTGGCAGCCGCCCGTCTTGGCTACACCTTC. Protein: CASSLSVAAARLGYTF.

V is TRBV18 and J is TRBJ2-5; TRBD2 matches at 7 bases. The CDR3 consists of 15 residues. From germline, CDR1 is KGHSH and CDR2 LQKENI. V shed 3 bases and J 0 bases; nucleotides not matched to a gene: 4. The CDR3 sequence: CASSPGGFYQETQYF. The CDR3 bases are TGTGCCAGCTCACCCGGGGGGTTTTACCAAGAGACCCAGTACTTC.

The V and J genes are TRBV4-3 and TRBJ2-1; TRBD2 matches 8 bases. CDR3 length equals 17 residues. Trimming removed 0 bases from V and 10 bases from J; junction bases left unmatched: 14. CDR1 and CDR2 (germline): LGHNA, YSLEER. The CDR3 sequence: CASSQDQGAGVPIEQFF. In DNA form, the CDR3 reads TGCGCCAGCAGCCAAGATCAAGGAGCGGGAGTACCCATCGAGCAGTTCTTC.

The chain uses TRBV2 and TRBJ1-1; D uncertain. The CDR3 is 13 amino acids. Trimming stripped 7 bases from V and 0 bases from J, with 9 bases between. Looked up from germline, CDR1 is SNHLY and CDR2 is FYNNEI. Here the CDR3 reads CASISVMNTEAFF. The CDR3 DNA is TGTGCCAGCATATCCGTTATGAACACTGAAGCTTTCTTT.

J is TRBJ2-7 and V is TRBV7-9; no clear D gene. Germline V lookup: CDR1 SEHNR, CDR2 FQNEAQ (reference sequence). The CDR3 loop spans 13 amino acids. V lost 5 bases and J 1 base, leaving 9 bases between the germline ends. The CDR3: CASSTTFSYEQYF. CDR3 sequence (DNA): TGTGCCAGCAGCACGACCTTTTCCTACGAGCAGTACTTC.

The V call is TRBV7-6, the J call TRBJ2-7, with a tentative D call TRBD1 (6 bases). The CDR3 has 13 amino acids. The ends were cut back, 1 base at V and 2 bases at J, with 6 bases in the middle. Germline CDR1 and CDR2: SGHVS and FNYEAQ. For the CDR3, the DNA is TGTGCCAGCAGCTTAGGGACAGCCTACGAGCAGTACTTC. It translates to CASSLGTAYEQYF.

This rearrangement joins TRBV5-1 to TRBJ2-7, with 10 bases that match TRBD2. Germline CDR1 reads SGHRS; CDR2 reads YFSETQ. J lost 4 bases, V lost 2 bases, and 6 bases had no gene match. This CDR3 contains 15 residues. CDR3: CASSFSSGSVYEQYF. The CDR3 DNA reads TGCGCCAGCAGCTTTTCTAGCGGGAGTGTGTACGAGCAGTACTTC.

The J gene is TRBJ1-1, the V gene TRBV27; 10 bases align to TRBD1. Trimming removed 5 bases from V and 11 bases from J; junction bases left unmatched: 8. This CDR3 contains 13 residues. Germline assignment: CDR1 MNHEY and CDR2 SMNVEV (reference sequence). The CDR3 spells CASSPRGTGAAFF. DNA for the CDR3: TGTGCCAGCAGTCCCCGGGGGACAGGGGCGGCTTTCTTT.

The chain employs TRBV10-3 and TRBJ2-7; a possible D gene is TRBD1 (6 bases). In germline, CDR1 is ENHRY, CDR2 SYGVKD. V was trimmed by 1 base and J by 6 bases, leaving 13 bases between them. The CDR3 consists of 14 residues. The CDR3 region is CAISEFARGGEQYF. CDR3 DNA: TGTGCCATCAGTGAGTTTGCCAGGGGCGGCGAGCAGTACTTC.

This clone was counted a single time. V gene TRBV11-1 combines with J gene TRBJ2-7; TRBD2 matches 9 bases. The V gene end was trimmed by 3 bases and the J gene end by 1 base; junction bases not matched to a gene: 10. The germline CDR1 and CDR2 sequences are SGHAT and FQDESV (reference sequence). The CDR3 spans 17 residues. The CDR3 reads CASSLSHPLAGSYEQYF. CDR3 bases: TGTGCCAGCAGCTTGAGTCACCCTCTAGCGGGGTCCTACGAGCAGTACTTC.

V is TRBV27 and J is TRBJ2-5; possibly TRBD1 for D (7 bases). This CDR3 has 18 residues. Germline-derived CDR1 and CDR2 are MNHEY and SMNVEV (reference sequence). V was shortened by 5 bases and J by 5 bases, with 27 bases between the two germline ends. The CDR3 protein is CASSPYRGLRASAETQYF. For the CDR3, the DNA is TGTGCCAGCAGTCCATACAGGGGACTCCGCGCTTCTGCGGAGACCCAGTACTTC.

The chain combines TRBV30 with TRBJ1-2; 9 nucleotides align to TRBD1. The germline V gene has CDR1 GTSNPN and CDR2 SVGIG (reference sequence). Trimming removed 1 base from V and 8 bases from J; junction bases left unmatched: 11. There are 15 residues in the CDR3. The CDR3 sequence: CAWSAPGTGIGGYTF. The CDR3 nucleotides are TGTGCCTGGAGTGCTCCCGGGACAGGGATTGGGGGCTACACCTTC.

In its sample, this clone was seen once. This chain joins TRBV7-8 and TRBJ2-5, with D unclear. Deletions cut 0 bases from V and 1 base from J, with 9 bases between. The CDR3 spans 15 residues. Germline V gene data show CDR1 as SGHVS and CDR2 as FQNEAQ. The CDR3 loop reads CASSLAAGLQETQYF. CDR3 DNA: TGTGCCAGCAGCTTAGCGGCAGGCCTCCAAGAGACCCAGTACTTC.

The V call is TRBV28, the J call TRBJ1-1; the D is unclear. V lost 6 bases, J lost 3 bases, and 8 bases lay in between. This CDR3 comprises 12 residues. From germline, CDR1 is MDHEN and CDR2 SYDVKM. CDR3 in amino acids: CASRRWDTEAFF. The CDR3 DNA is TGTGCCAGCAGGCGGTGGGACACTGAAGCTTTCTTT.

The gene calls are TRBV2 and TRBJ1-1; D may be TRBD1 (5 bases). The CDR3 is made up of 14 amino acids. V lost 2 bases and J 7 bases, leaving 14 bases between the germline ends. The germline CDR1 and CDR2 sequences are SNHLY and FYNNEI. Written as DNA, the CDR3 is TGTGCCAGCAGTGAAAACATACGGGGGTTTGAAGCTTTCTTT. Its translation: CASSENIRGFEAFF.

The genes are TRBV28 and TRBJ2-2; unclear D gene. Germline CDR1 and CDR2: MDHEN and SYDVKM. The length of the CDR3 is 13 residues. Trimming removed 3 bases at V and 6 bases at J, with 8 bases between. The CDR3 DNA follows: TGTGCCAGCAGTTTTTTCGCGGCCGGGGAGCTGTTTTTT. Translation: CASSFFAAGELFF.

The CDR3 region has the DNA TGCGCCAGCAGCCAAGGACTAGCGGGGTCCTACGAGCAGTACTTC. Amino acid sequence: CASSQGLAGSYEQYF. V is TRBV5-1 and J is TRBJ2-7; 12 nucleotides agree with TRBD2. The CDR3 is made up of 15 amino acids. From germline, CDR1 is SGHRS and CDR2 YFSETQ. J was trimmed by 1 base and V by 4 bases; bases with no gene match: 3.

The chain carries TRBV4-1 and TRBJ2-2; TRBD2 aligns across 11 bases. CDR1 MGHRA and CDR2 YSYEKL come from the germline V gene. CDR3 length: 13 amino acids. The trim removed 6 bases at V and 7 bases at J, leaving 1 base unmatched. The CDR3 protein is CASRLAGVGELFF. The CDR3 bases are TGCGCCAGCAGACTAGCGGGAGTCGGGGAGCTGTTTTTT.

The chain joins TRBV4-2 to TRBJ2-1; TRBD2 is a possible D gene (6 bases). Trimming took off 1 base at V and 15 bases at J, with 16 bases between the two ends. The CDR3 has 13 residues. Germline values: CDR1 LGHNA, CDR2 YNFKEQ. CDR3 region: CASSQASTGARFF. CDR3 DNA: TGTGCCAGCAGCCAAGCCTCCACGGGAGCTCGGTTCTTC.

Regarding this clone: The same CDR3 also results from other DNA sequences found in this sample. The V and J genes are TRBV9 and TRBJ2-2, with 8 nucleotides matching TRBD1. CDR1 and CDR2 from the germline V gene are SGDLS and YYNGEE. Trimming took 0 bases from V and 6 from J; bases not matched to a gene: 4. The CDR3 sequence is 15 residues long. The CDR3 here is CASSVGGRGPGELFF. The CDR3 nucleotides are TGTGCCAGCAGCGTAGGCGGCAGGGGGCCCGGGGAGCTGTTTTTT.

The chain uses TRBV7-9 and TRBJ2-2, with D uncertain. The CDR3 consists of 11 residues. Trimming cost V 7 bases and J 5 bases, with 5 bases left between them. The germline gives CDR1 SEHNR, CDR2 FQNEAQ (reference sequence). Here the CDR3 reads CASTWTGELFF. In DNA form, the CDR3 reads TGTGCCAGCACCTGGACCGGGGAGCTGTTTTTT.

This rearrangement joins TRBV7-7 to TRBJ1-1; 10 bases match TRBD1. Germline V gives CDR1 SSHAT, CDR2 FNYEAQ (reference sequence). After removal of 5 bases from V and 2 bases from J, the junction contained 8 bases not matched to a gene. This CDR3 is built from 16 residues. Here the CDR3 reads CASSPLGQGLNTEAFF. In DNA form, the CDR3 reads TGTGCCAGCAGCCCATTGGGACAGGGGTTAAACACTGAAGCTTTCTTT. Full variable domain (remainder filled in from reference TRBV7-7 and TRBJ1-1): GAGVSQSPRYKVTKRGQDVTLRCDPISSHATLYWYQQALGQGPEFLTYFNYEAQPDKSGLPSDRFSAERPEGSISTLTIQRTEQRDSAMYRCASSPLGQGLNTEAFFGQGTRLTVV.